These 29 T cell receptor beta chains share one sample of origin, sequenced in a study of blood T cell repertoires in COVID-19. TCRdb's copy holds only in-frame clones and misses some; the assay was immunoSEQ multiplex PCR. In the table there are about 220,000 clones, approximately 85% of which are singletons. The sample taken for sequencing was peripheral blood. The receptors derive from a woman aged 70-85 years with COVID-19, enrolled during active disease.

This clone was observed a single time. The V call is TRBV4-1, the J call TRBJ1-6; 7 bases are shared with TRBD1. V was pared by 6 bases and J by 7 bases, with 6 bases of the junction left unmatched. The germline CDR1 and CDR2 sequences are MGHRA and YSYEKL. The CDR3 length is 14 residues. The CDR3 region has the DNA TGCGCCAGCAGGCCCGGGACAGTCAATTCACCCCTCCACTTT. It is translated as CASRPGTVNSPLHF.

The chain employs TRBV7-9 and TRBJ2-5; TRBD1 aligns across 8 bases. V shed 4 bases, J shed 6 bases, and the junction held 4 bases outside the gene matches. The CDR3 loop spans 13 amino acids. The germline V gene has CDR1 SEHNR and CDR2 FQNEAQ (reference sequence). In DNA, the CDR3 is TGTGCCAGCAGCTGGAGACAGGGGCAGACCCAGTACTTC. The encoded protein is CASSWRQGQTQYF.

The chain joins TRBV7-8 to TRBJ1-2, with D tentatively TRBD1 (6 bases). The CDR3 length is 16 residues. Germline lookup yields CDR1 SGHVS and CDR2 FQNEAQ. Deletions cut 4 bases from V and 0 bases from J, with 15 bases between. The CDR3 region is CASSYDRRPSNYGYTF. The CDR3 DNA reads as TGTGCCAGCAGCTACGACAGGAGACCCTCTAACTATGGCTACACCTTC.

This clone appeared once. The CDR3: CASSSEDTQYF. The CDR3 DNA is TGTGCCAGCTCATCGGAGGATACGCAGTATTTT. This chain connects TRBV18 to TRBJ2-3; D gene unclear. V lost 5 bases and J lost 6, with 6 bases in between. The germline V gene encodes CDR1 KGHSH and CDR2 LQKENI. This CDR3 is built from 11 residues.

The J gene is TRBJ2-2, the V gene TRBV7-2; no clear D. Germline assignment: CDR1 SGHTA and CDR2 FQGNSA. V gave up 4 bases and J gave up 2 bases, with 14 bases separating them. This CDR3 is 16 amino acids long. CDR3 bases: TGTGCCAGCAGCTCCCCATCTCTAATAAACACCGGGGAGCTGTTTTTT. Translating gives CASSSPSLINTGELFF.

This chain links TRBV2 with TRBJ1-2; unclear D gene. The CDR3 covers 14 residues. Germline V gene sequence: CDR1 SNHLY, CDR2 FYNNEI. The ends were cut back, 2 bases at V and 5 bases at J, with 12 bases in the middle. The CDR3 nucleotides are TGTGCCAGCAGTGAACGCGGGAGCGGGTATGGCTACACCTTC. Its translation is CASSERGSGYGYTF. The whole variable domain, remainder taken from reference TRBV2 and TRBJ1-2, is EPEVTQTPSHQVTQMGQEVILRCVPISNHLYFYWYRQILGQKVEFLVSFYNNEISEKSEIFDDQFSVERPDGSNFTLKIRSTKLEDSAMYFCASSERGSGYGYTFGSGTRLTVV.

This clone was detected a few times. V and J are TRBV6-5 and TRBJ1-1; 12 nucleotides agree with TRBD1. Looked up from germline, CDR1 is MNHEY and CDR2 is SVGAGI. J was trimmed by 8 bases and V by 9 bases; bases with no gene match: 13. The CDR3 contains 15 residues. The CDR3 spells CASTGTGGAIAEAFF. DNA for the CDR3: TGTGCCAGTACCGGGACAGGGGGCGCGATAGCCGAAGCTTTCTTT.

V usage is TRBV3-1 (or the pseudogene TRBV3-2) and J usage is TRBJ2-7; D gene uncertain. The germline V gene encodes CDR1 LGHDT and CDR2 YNNKEL (reference sequence). The CDR3 covers 15 residues. V dropped 1 base and J dropped 6 bases, with 16 bases sitting between them. The CDR3 reads CASSQGLGVVGEQYF. The DNA of the CDR3 is TGTGCCAGCAGCCAAGGCCTAGGAGTGGTGGGCGAGCAGTACTTC.

This chain links TRBV14 with TRBJ1-1; perhaps TRBD1 as D (6 bases). Germline V CDR1 and CDR2: SGHDN, FVKESK. Trimming left V 3 bases short and J 4 bases short, with 9 bases between. The CDR3 loop spans 13 amino acids. The CDR3 bases are TGTGCCAGCAGCCAGGACAGCTTCACTGAAGCTTTCTTT. Its translation is CASSQDSFTEAFF.

The chain couples TRBV18 to TRBJ2-1; the D is unclear. The CDR3 loop spans 15 amino acids. Trimming took off 0 bases at V and 2 bases at J, with 8 bases between the two ends. Per the germline V gene, CDR1 is KGHSH and CDR2 is LQKENI. The CDR3 spells CASSPPNNAYNEQFF. CDR3 DNA: TGTGCCAGCTCACCACCGAACAATGCCTACAATGAGCAGTTCTTC.

The chain employs TRBV3-1 (or the pseudogene TRBV3-2) and TRBJ2-3, with 16 nucleotides matching TRBD2. The CDR3 spans 17 residues. The germline CDR1 and CDR2 sequences are LGHDT and YNNKEL (reference sequence). Germline trimming cut 6 bases from V and 0 bases from J; bases unmatched to any gene: 3. The CDR3 loop reads CASSTGLAGGSTDTQYF. The CDR3 DNA follows: TGTGCCAGCAGTACGGGACTAGCGGGAGGGAGCACAGATACGCAGTATTTT.

The CDR3 here is CASRGDRGTLRGNTIYF. Written as DNA, the CDR3 is TGTGCCAGCAGGGGGGACAGGGGAACCCTTCGTGGAAACACCATATATTTT. The rearrangement uses TRBV28 and TRBJ1-3; the match to TRBD1 covers 10 bases. After removal of 6 bases from V and 3 bases from J, the junction contained 11 bases not matched to a gene. Germline assignment: CDR1 MDHEN and CDR2 SYDVKM. The CDR3 spans 17 residues.

The chain recombines TRBV5-1 with TRBJ1-1, with D uncertain. The CDR3 length is 13 residues. Germline V gene lookup returns CDR1 SGHRS and CDR2 YFSETQ. Trimming shortened V by 5 bases and J by 0 bases, and 8 bases separated the two germline ends. This CDR3 is CASRRDMNTEAFF. CDR3 in DNA: TGCGCCAGCAGACGAGACATGAACACTGAAGCTTTCTTT. Variable domain in full (rest from reference TRBV5-1 and TRBJ1-1): KAGVTQTPRYLIKTRGQQVTLSCSPISGHRSVSWYQQTPGQGLQFLFEYFSETQRNKGNFPGRFSGRQFSNSRSEMNVSTLELGDSALYLCASRRDMNTEAFFGQGTRLTVV.

J is TRBJ2-6 and V is TRBV19, with D possibly being TRBD1 (5 bases). This CDR3 comprises 17 residues. Trimming shortened V by 5 bases and J by 4 bases, and 18 bases separated the two germline ends. Germline V CDR1 and CDR2: LNHDA, SQIVND (reference sequence). DNA for the CDR3: TGTGCCAGTAGTCTCGACTTAGGGGCATCCGGGGCCAACGTCCTGACTTTC. Translating gives CASSLDLGASGANVLTF.

V and J are TRBV7-2 and TRBJ2-7, with D uncertain. V dropped 0 bases and J dropped 2 bases, with 8 bases sitting between them. The CDR3 is 14 residues long. Per the germline V gene, CDR1 is SGHTA and CDR2 is FQGNSA. The CDR3 reads CASSLAGATYEQYF. CDR3 bases: TGTGCCAGCAGCTTAGCTGGAGCCACCTACGAGCAGTACTTC.

This clone was detected only once. The V and J genes are TRBV30 and TRBJ1-1; D is unresolved. V was shortened by 5 bases and J by 7 bases, with 14 bases between the two germline ends. Germline V CDR1 and CDR2: GTSNPN, SVGIG (reference sequence). This CDR3 spans 12 amino acids. DNA of the CDR3: TGTGCCTGGTCCCTGGAGGCGAGTGAAGCTTTCTTT. Protein sequence: CAWSLEASEAFF.

The chain couples TRBV13 to TRBJ2-7, with D perhaps matching TRBD2 (5 bases). Between the trimmed V and J ends, which lost 5 bases and 3 bases, there was a span of 17 bases. Germline V CDR1 and CDR2: PRHDT, FYEKMQ (reference sequence). The CDR3 covers 15 residues. The CDR3 DNA is TGTGCCAGCAGCCCGCGGAGAGGGCATAGCTACGAGCAGTACTTC. Residues: CASSPRRGHSYEQYF.

V is TRBV7-6 and J is TRBJ1-5; the D gene is possibly TRBD1 (5 bases). This CDR3 is 16 amino acids long. V was trimmed by 5 bases and J by 0 bases, leaving 14 bases between them. Looked up from germline, CDR1 is SGHVS and CDR2 is FNYEAQ. In DNA, the CDR3 is TGTGCCAGCAGCCGACGACAGATTCATAGCAATCAGCCCCAGCATTTT. Encoded protein: CASSRRQIHSNQPQHF.

The rearrangement joins TRBV29-1 to TRBJ2-2, with 10 positions matching TRBD2. From germline, CDR1 is SQVTM and CDR2 ANQGSEA. Unmatched junction bases numbered 13, after V lost 7 bases and J lost 2 bases. The CDR3 totals 17 residues. CDR3 DNA: TGCAGCGCCAGCAGGGGGTGGACTAGCGGTAACACCGGGGAGCTGTTTTTT. Its translation is CSASRGWTSGNTGELFF.

The V gene is TRBV7-2, the J gene TRBJ1-3; D may be TRBD1 (5 bases). The CDR3 has 16 amino acids. Trimming stripped 0 bases from V and 0 bases from J, with 9 bases between. CDR1 is SGHTA and CDR2 is FQGNSA in the germline V gene. The CDR3 bases are TGTGCCAGCAGCTTAGCGGGGCGAAGCTCTGGAAACACCATATATTTT. The encoded protein is CASSLAGRSSGNTIYF.

The sample holds one count of this clone. V usage is TRBV24-1 and J usage is TRBJ2-1; 8 bases are a match to TRBD2. Trimming cost V 2 bases and J 8 bases; bases outside gene matches: 4. This CDR3 contains 14 residues. Germline V CDR1 and CDR2: KGHDR, SFDVKD. The CDR3 is CATSDYGGVDEQFF. The CDR3 DNA follows: TGTGCCACCAGTGATTACGGGGGGGTCGATGAGCAGTTCTTC.

The chain couples TRBV10-3 to TRBJ1-1; D is unresolved. CDR1 is ENHRY and CDR2 is SYGVKD in the germline V gene. The V end lost 2 bases, the J end lost 7 bases, and 14 bases lay between the germline ends. The CDR3 is 14 residues long. The CDR3 here is CAISEPGSPHEAFF. The DNA for the CDR3 is TGTGCCATCAGTGAGCCGGGGTCGCCCCATGAAGCTTTCTTT.

The chain employs TRBV9 and TRBJ1-5, with TRBD1 identical over 7 bases. The V gene end was trimmed by 3 bases and the J gene end by 5 bases; junction bases not matched to a gene: 5. CDR1 and CDR2 from the germline V gene are SGDLS and YYNGEE. This CDR3 comprises 14 residues. CDR3: CASSARDSYQPQHF. As DNA, the CDR3 is TGTGCCAGCAGCGCCCGGGACAGTTATCAGCCCCAGCATTTT.

The chain couples TRBV5-1 to TRBJ2-3, with a tentative D call TRBD1 (6 bases). V was pared by 0 bases and J by 1 base, with 9 bases between. The CDR3 runs to 15 residues. Germline V gene data show CDR1 as SGHRS and CDR2 as YFSETQ. The DNA of the CDR3 is TGCGCCAGCAGCTTGGGGACAGAGCGCACAGATACGCAGTATTTT. This sequence encodes CASSLGTERTDTQYF.

Turning to this clone: Germline and junction disagree at one end, which may indicate a read error. V is TRBV6-5 and J is TRBJ1-5, with 9 bases fitting TRBD1. The CDR3 spans 14 residues. Per germline, CDR1 MNHEY and CDR2 SVGAGI. In DNA, the CDR3 is TGTACCAGCAGTTTCACAGGGGGCATTCAGCCCCAGCATTTT. This sequence encodes CTSSFTGGIQPQHF.

The chain carries TRBV19 and TRBJ1-5; 8 bases match TRBD1. This CDR3 has 14 amino acids. Germline lookup yields CDR1 LNHDA and CDR2 SQIVND (reference sequence). With V trimmed by 9 bases and J by 4 bases, 8 bases remained unmatched. The DNA of the CDR3 is TGTGCCAGACCAGGGACAGGAATAAATCAGCCCCAGCATTTT. This gives the protein CARPGTGINQPQHF.

The CDR3 sequence is CASSQDMRTLMGSPLHF. CDR3 DNA: TGCGCCAGCAGCCAAGATATGAGGACACTAATGGGTTCACCCCTCCACTTT. The gene calls are TRBV4-1 and TRBJ1-6; the D gene is possibly TRBD1 (5 bases). The V and J ends lost 0 bases and 9 bases respectively, with 18 bases between them. The CDR3 sequence is 17 residues long. Germline V lookup: CDR1 MGHRA, CDR2 YSYEKL.

The chain uses TRBV7-9 and TRBJ1-3; the D is unclear. The CDR3 is 14 residues long. Germline V gives CDR1 SEHNR, CDR2 FQNEAQ (reference sequence). V lost 4 bases, J lost 0 bases, and 7 bases lay in between. For the CDR3, the DNA is TGTGCCAGCAGCTATTTAAACTCTGGAAACACCATATATTTT. It is translated as CASSYLNSGNTIYF.

The table lists this clone with a few counts. The chain has TRBV10-3 and TRBJ2-1, with TRBD2 matching over 11 bases. Germline V CDR1 and CDR2: ENHRY, SYGVKD. V shed 5 bases, J shed 9 bases, and the junction held 9 bases outside the gene matches. This CDR3 is built from 15 residues. This CDR3 reads CAISTGTSGQTEQFF. The CDR3 DNA is TGTGCCATCAGTACCGGGACTAGCGGACAGACTGAGCAGTTCTTC.